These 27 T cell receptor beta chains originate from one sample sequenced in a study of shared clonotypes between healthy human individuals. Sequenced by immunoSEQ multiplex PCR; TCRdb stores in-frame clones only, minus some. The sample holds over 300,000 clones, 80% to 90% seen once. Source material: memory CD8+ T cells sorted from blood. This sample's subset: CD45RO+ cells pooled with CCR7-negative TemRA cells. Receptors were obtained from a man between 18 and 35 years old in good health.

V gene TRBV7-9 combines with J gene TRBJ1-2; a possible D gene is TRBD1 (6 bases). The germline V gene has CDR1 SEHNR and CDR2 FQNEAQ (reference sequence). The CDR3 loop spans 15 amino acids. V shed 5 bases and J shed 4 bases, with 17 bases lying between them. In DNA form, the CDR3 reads TGTGCCAGCAGCCTAGGGACATCTCTAAGCTATGGCTACACCTTC. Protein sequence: CASSLGTSLSYGYTF.

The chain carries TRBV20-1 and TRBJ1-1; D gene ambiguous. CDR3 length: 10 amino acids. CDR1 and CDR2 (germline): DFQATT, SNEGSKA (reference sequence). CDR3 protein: CRPFGSEAFF. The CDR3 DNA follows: TGCAGGCCTTTCGGCAGTGAAGCTTTCTTT.

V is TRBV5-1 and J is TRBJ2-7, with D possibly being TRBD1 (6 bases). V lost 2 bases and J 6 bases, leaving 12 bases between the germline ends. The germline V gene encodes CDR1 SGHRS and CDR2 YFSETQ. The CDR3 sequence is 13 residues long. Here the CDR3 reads CASSFTGTSEQYF. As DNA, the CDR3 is TGCGCCAGCAGCTTCACAGGGACCTCCGAGCAGTACTTC.

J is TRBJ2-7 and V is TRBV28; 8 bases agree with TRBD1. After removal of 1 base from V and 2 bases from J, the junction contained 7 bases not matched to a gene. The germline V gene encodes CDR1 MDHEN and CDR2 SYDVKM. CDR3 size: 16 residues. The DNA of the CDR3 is TGTGCCAGCAGTTTATACTTTCGACAGGGGCCCTACGAGCAGTACTTC. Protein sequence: CASSLYFRQGPYEQYF. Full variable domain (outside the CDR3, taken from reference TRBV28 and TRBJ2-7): DVKVTQSSRYLVKRTGEKVFLECVQDMDHENMFWYRQDPGLGLRLIYFSYDVKMKEKGDIPEGYSVSREKKERFSLILESASTNQTSMYLCASSLYFRQGPYEQYFGPGTRLTVT.

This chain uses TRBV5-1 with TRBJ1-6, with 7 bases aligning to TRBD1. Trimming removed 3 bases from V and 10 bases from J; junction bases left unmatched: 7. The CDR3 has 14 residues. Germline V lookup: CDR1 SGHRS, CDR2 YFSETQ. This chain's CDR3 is CASSYDRAGSPLHF. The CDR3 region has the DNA TGCGCCAGCAGCTACGACAGGGCAGGGTCACCCCTCCACTTT.

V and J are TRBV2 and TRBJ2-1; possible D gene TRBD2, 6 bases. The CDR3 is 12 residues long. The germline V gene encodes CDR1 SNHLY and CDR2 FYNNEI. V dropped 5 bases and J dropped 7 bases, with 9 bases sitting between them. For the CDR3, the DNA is TGTGCCAGCAGTTCTAGCGAAAATGAGCAGTTCTTC. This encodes CASSSSENEQFF.

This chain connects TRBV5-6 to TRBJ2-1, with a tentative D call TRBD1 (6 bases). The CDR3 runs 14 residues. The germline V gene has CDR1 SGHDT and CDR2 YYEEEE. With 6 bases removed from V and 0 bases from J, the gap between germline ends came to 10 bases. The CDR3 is CASTGDTSYNEQFF. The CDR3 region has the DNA TGTGCCAGCACCGGGGACACCTCCTACAATGAGCAGTTCTTC.

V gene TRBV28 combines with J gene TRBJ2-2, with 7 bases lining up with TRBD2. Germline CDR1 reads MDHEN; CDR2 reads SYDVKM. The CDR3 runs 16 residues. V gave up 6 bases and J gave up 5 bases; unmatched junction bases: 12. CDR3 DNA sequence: TGTGCCAGCAGAGATGCCCTGGGGGGGTGGACCGGGGAGCTGTTTTTT. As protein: CASRDALGGWTGELFF. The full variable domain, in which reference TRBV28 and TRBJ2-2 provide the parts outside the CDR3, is DVKVTQSSRYLVKRTGEKVFLECVQDMDHENMFWYRQDPGLGLRLIYFSYDVKMKEKGDIPEGYSVSREKKERFSLILESASTNQTSMYLCASRDALGGWTGELFFGEGSRLTVL.

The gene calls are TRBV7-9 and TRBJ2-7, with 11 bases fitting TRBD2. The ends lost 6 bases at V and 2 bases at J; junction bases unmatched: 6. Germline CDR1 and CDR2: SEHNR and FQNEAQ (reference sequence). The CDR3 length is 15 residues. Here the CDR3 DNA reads TGTGCCAGCAGTTCACTAGCGGGGGTACCCTACGAGCAGTACTTC. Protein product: CASSSLAGVPYEQYF.

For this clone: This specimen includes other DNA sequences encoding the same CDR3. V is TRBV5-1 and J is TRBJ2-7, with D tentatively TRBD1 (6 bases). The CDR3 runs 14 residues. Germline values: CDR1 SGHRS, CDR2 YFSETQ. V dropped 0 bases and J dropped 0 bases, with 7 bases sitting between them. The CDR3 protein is CASSLVDSSYEQYF. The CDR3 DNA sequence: TGCGCCAGCAGCTTGGTGGACAGCTCCTACGAGCAGTACTTC. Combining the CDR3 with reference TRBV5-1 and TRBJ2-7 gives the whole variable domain KAGVTQTPRYLIKTRGQQVTLSCSPISGHRSVSWYQQTPGQGLQFLFEYFSETQRNKGNFPGRFSGRQFSNSRSEMNVSTLELGDSALYLCASSLVDSSYEQYFGPGTRLTVT.

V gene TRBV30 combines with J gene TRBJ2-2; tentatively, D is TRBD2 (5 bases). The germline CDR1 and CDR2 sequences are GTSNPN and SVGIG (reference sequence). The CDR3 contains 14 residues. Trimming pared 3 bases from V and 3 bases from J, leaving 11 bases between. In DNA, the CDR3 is TGTGCCTGGAGGGTATGGCGGGACACCGGGGAGCTGTTTTTT. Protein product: CAWRVWRDTGELFF.

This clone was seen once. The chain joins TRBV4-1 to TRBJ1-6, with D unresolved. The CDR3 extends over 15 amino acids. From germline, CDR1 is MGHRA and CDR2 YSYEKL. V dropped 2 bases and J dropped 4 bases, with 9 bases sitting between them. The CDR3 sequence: CASSQLGGYNSPLHF. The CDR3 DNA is TGCGCCAGCAGCCAACTGGGAGGTTATAATTCACCCCTCCACTTT.

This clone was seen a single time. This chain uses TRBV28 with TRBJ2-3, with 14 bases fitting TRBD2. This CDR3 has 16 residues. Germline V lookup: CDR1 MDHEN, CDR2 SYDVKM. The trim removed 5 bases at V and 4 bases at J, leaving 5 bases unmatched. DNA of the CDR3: TGTGCCAGCAGTACGAGACTAGCGGGGGGGCCAGATACGCAGTATTTT. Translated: CASSTRLAGGPDTQYF.

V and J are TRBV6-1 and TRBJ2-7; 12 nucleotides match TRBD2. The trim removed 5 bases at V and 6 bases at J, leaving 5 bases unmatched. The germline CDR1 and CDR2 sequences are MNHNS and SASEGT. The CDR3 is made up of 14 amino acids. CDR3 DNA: TGTGCCAGCAGTCGACTAGCGGGGGTTGTCGAGCAGTACTTC. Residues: CASSRLAGVVEQYF.

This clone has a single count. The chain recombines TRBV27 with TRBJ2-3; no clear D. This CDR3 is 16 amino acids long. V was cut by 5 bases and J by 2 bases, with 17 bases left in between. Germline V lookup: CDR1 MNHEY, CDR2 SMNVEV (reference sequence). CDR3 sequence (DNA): TGTGCCAGCAGTCATTCGGTGAGAAAATACACAGATACGCAGTATTTT. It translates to CASSHSVRKYTDTQYF.

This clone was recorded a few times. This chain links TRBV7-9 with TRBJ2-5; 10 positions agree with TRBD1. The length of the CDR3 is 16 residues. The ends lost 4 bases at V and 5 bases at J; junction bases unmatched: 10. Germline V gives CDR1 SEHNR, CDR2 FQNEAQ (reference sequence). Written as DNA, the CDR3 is TGTGCCAGCAGCTCGACGACAGGGGGCGCGTGGGAGACCCAGTACTTC. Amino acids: CASSSTTGGAWETQYF.

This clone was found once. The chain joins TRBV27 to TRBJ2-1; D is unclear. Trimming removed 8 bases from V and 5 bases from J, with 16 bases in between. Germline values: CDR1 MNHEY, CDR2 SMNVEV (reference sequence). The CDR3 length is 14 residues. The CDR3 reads CASGLSRPHNEQFF. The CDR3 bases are TGTGCCAGCGGGTTGAGTAGGCCTCACAATGAGCAGTTCTTC.

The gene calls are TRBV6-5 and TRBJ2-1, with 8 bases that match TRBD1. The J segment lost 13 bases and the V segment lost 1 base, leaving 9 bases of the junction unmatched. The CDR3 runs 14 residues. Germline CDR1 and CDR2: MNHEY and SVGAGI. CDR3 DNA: TGTGCCAGCAGTTACTTTACAGGGGGGCTCAGCCAGTTCTTC. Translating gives CASSYFTGGLSQFF.

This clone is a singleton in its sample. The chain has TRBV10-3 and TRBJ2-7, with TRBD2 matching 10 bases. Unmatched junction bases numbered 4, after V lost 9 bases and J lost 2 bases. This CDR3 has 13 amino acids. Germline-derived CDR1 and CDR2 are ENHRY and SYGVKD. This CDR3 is CAIKRGGTYEQYF. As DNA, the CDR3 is TGTGCCATAAAGCGGGGGGGGACCTACGAGCAGTACTTC.

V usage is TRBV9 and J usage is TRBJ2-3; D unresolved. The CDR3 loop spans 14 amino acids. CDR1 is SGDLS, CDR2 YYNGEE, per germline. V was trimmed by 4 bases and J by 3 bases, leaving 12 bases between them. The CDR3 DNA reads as TGTGCCAGCAGCCCCCTGGGGATTACAGATACGCAGTATTTT. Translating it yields CASSPLGITDTQYF. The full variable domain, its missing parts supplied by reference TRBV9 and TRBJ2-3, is DSGVTQTPKHLITATGQRVTLRCSPRSGDLSVYWYQQSLDQGLQFLIQYYNGEERAKGNILERFSAQQFPDLHSELNLSSLELGDSALYFCASSPLGITDTQYFGPGTRLTVL.

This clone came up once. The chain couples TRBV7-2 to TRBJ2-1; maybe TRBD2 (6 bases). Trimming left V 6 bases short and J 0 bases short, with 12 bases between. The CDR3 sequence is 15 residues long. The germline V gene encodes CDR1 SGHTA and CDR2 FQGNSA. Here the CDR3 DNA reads TGTGCCAGCAGGATAGCGGAGAGCTCCTACAATGAGCAGTTCTTC. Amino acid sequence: CASRIAESSYNEQFF.

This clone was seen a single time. The CDR3 sequence: CASSTDRGDTEAFF. In nucleotides, the CDR3 is TGTGCCAGCAGTACGGACAGGGGAGACACTGAAGCTTTCTTT. This sequence joins TRBV28 and TRBJ1-1; TRBD1 matches 9 bases. This CDR3 is 14 amino acids long. With V trimmed by 5 bases and J by 3 bases, 4 bases remained unmatched. Germline lookup yields CDR1 MDHEN and CDR2 SYDVKM. Full variable domain (remainder filled in from reference TRBV28 and TRBJ1-1): DVKVTQSSRYLVKRTGEKVFLECVQDMDHENMFWYRQDPGLGLRLIYFSYDVKMKEKGDIPEGYSVSREKKERFSLILESASTNQTSMYLCASSTDRGDTEAFFGQGTRLTVV.

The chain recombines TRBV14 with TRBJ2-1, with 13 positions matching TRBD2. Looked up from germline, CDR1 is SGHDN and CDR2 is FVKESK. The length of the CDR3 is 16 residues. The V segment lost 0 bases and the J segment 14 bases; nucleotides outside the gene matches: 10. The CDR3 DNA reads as TGTGCCAGCAGCCAAGATTGGGGACTAGCGGGAAGTAGGGAGTTCTTC. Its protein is CASSQDWGLAGSREFF. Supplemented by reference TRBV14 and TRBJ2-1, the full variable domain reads EAGVTQFPSHSVIEKGQTVTLRCDPISGHDNLYWYRRVMGKEIKFLLHFVKESKQDESGMPNNRFLAERTGGTYSTLKVQPAELEDSGVYFCASSQDWGLAGSREFFGPGTRLTVL.

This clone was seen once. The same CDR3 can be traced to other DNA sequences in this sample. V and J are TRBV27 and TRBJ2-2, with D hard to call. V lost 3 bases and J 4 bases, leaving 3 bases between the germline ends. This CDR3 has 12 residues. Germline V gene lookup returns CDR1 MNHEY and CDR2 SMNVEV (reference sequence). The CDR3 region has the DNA TGTGCCAGCAGTTTCCTCACCGGGGAGCTGTTTTTT. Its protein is CASSFLTGELFF.

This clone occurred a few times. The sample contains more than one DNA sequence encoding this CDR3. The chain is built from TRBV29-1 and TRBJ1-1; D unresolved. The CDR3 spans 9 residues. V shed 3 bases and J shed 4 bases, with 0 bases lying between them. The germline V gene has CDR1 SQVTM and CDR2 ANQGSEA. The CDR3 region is CSVDTEAFF. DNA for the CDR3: TGCAGCGTTGACACTGAAGCTTTCTTT. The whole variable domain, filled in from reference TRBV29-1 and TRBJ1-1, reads SAVISQKPSRDICQRGTSLTIQCQVDSQVTMMFWYRQQPGQSLTLIATANQGSEATYESGFVIDKFPISRPNLTFSTLTVSNMSPEDSSIYLCSVDTEAFFGQGTRLTVV.

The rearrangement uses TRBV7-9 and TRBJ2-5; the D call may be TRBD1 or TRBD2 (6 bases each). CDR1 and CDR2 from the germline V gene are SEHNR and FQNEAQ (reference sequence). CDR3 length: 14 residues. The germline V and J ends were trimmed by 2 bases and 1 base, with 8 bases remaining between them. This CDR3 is CASSLRGPQETQYF. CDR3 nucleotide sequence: TGTGCCAGCAGCTTACGGGGGCCCCAAGAGACCCAGTACTTC.

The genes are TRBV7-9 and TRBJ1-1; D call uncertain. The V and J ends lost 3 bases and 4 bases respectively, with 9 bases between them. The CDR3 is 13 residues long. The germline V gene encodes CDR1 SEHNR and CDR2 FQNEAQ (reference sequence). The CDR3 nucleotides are TGTGCCAGCAGCTTTCGAACGGGCACTGAAGCTTTCTTT. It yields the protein CASSFRTGTEAFF.